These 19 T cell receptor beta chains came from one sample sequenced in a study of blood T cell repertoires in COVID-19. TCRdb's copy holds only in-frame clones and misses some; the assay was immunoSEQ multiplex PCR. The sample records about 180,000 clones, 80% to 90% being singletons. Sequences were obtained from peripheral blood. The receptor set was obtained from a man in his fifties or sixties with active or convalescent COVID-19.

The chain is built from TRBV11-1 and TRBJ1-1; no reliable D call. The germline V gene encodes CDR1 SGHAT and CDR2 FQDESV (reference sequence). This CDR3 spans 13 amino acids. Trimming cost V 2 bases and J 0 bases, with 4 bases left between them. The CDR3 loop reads CASSLPVNTEAFF. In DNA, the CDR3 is TGTGCCAGCAGCTTACCAGTGAACACTGAAGCTTTCTTT.

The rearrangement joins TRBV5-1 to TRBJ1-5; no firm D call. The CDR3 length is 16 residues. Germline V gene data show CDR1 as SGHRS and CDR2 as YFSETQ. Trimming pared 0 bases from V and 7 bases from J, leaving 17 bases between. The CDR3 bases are TGCGCCAGCAGCTTGGATCCGGGAAATATGGGGCAGCCCCAGCATTTT. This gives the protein CASSLDPGNMGQPQHF.

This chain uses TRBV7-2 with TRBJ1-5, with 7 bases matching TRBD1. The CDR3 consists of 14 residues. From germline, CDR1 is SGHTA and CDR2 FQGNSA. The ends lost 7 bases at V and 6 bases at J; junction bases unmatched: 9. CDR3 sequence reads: CASTQGGWGQPQHF. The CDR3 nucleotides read TGTGCCAGCACTCAAGGGGGCTGGGGTCAGCCCCAGCATTTT. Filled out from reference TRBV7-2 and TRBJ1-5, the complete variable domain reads GAGVSQSPSNKVTEKGKDVELRCDPISGHTALYWYRQSLGQGLEFLIYFQGNSAPDKSGLPSDRFSAERTGGSVSTLTIQRTQQEDSAVYLCASTQGGWGQPQHFGDGTRLSIL.

CDR3 DNA sequence: TGTGCCAGCAGCAACCGACTAGCGGGAGGGGATGAGCAGTTCTTC. This translates into CASSNRLAGGDEQFF. V is TRBV27 and J is TRBJ2-1; 14 nucleotides line up with TRBD2. In germline, CDR1 is MNHEY, CDR2 SMNVEV (reference sequence). Unmatched junction bases numbered 6, after V lost 6 bases and J lost 8 bases. There are 15 residues in the CDR3.

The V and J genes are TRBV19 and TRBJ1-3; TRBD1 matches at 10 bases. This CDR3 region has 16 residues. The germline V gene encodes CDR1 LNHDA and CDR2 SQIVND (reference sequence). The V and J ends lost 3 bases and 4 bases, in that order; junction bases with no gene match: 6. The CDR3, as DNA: TGTGCCAGTAGTATTGGAAGACAGGGGGCAGGAAACACCATATATTTT. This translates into CASSIGRQGAGNTIYF.

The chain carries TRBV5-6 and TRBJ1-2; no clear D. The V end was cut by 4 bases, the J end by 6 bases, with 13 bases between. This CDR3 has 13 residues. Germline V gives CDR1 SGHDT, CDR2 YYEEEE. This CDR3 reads CASSPPGWDGYTF. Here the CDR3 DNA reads TGTGCCAGCAGCCCGCCGGGGTGGGATGGCTACACCTTC. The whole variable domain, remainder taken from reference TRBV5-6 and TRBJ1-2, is DAGVTQSPTHLIKTRGQQVTLRCSPKSGHDTVSWYQQALGQGPQFIFQYYEEEERQRGNFPDRFSGHQFPNYSSELNVNALLLGDSALYLCASSPPGWDGYTFGSGTRLTVV.

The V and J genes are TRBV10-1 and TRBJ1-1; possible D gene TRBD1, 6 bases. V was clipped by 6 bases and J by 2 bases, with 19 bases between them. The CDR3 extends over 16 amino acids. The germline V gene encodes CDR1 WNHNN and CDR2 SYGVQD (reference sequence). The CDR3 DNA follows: TGCGCCAGCAGACCCGGACAGTCAGGGGTTAACACTGAAGCTTTCTTT. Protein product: CASRPGQSGVNTEAFF.

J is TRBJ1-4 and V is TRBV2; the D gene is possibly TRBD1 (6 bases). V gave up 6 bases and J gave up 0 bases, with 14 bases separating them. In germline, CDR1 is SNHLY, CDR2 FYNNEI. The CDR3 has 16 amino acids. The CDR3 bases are TGTGCCAGCAGGGGGGGGGCCTATGCAACTAATGAAAAACTGTTTTTT. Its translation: CASRGGAYATNEKLFF.

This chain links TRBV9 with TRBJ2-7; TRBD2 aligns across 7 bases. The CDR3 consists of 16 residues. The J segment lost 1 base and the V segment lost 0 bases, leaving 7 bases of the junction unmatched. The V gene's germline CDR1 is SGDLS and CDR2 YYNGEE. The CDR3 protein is CASSVGGSGASYEQYF. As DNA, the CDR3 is TGTGCCAGCAGCGTAGGGGGGAGCGGGGCTTCCTACGAGCAGTACTTC.

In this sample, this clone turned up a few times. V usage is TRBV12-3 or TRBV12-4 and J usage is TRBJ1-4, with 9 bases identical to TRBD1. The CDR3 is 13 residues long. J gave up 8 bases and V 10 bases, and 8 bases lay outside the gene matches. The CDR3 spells CATTTGGKEKLFF. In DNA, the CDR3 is TGTGCCACCACGACAGGGGGGAAAGAAAAACTGTTTTTT.

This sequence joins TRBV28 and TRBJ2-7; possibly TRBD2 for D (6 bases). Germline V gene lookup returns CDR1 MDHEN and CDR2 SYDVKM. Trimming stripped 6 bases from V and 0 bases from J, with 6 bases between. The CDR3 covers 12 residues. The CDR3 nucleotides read TGTGCCAGCAGCGGGAGCTCCTACGAGCAGTACTTC. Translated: CASSGSSYEQYF.

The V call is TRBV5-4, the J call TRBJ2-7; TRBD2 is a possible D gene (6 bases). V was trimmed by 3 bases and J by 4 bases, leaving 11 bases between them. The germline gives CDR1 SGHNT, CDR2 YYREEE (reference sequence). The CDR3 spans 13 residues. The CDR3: CASSSQTSYEQYF. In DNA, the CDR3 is TGTGCCAGCAGCTCTCAGACTAGTTACGAGCAGTACTTC. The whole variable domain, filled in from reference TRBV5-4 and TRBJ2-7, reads ETGVTQSPTHLIKTRGQQVTLRCSSQSGHNTVSWYQQALGQGPQFIFQYYREEENGRGNFPPRFSGLQFPNYSSELNVNALELDDSALYLCASSSQTSYEQYFGPGTRLTVT.

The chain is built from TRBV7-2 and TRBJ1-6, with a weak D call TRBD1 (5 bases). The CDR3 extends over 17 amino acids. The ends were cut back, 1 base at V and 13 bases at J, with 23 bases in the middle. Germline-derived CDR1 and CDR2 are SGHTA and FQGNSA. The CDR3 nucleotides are TGTGCCAGCAGCTTAGTGGTAGGTGGGCCGGGGGTATTCCCCCTCCACTTT. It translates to CASSLVVGGPGVFPLHF.

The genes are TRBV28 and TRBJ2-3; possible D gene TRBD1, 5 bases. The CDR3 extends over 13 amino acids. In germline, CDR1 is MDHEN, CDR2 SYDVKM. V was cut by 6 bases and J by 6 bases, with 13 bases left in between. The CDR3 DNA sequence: TGTGCCAGCAGCAGCGACAGACGGGATACGCAGTATTTT. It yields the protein CASSSDRRDTQYF.

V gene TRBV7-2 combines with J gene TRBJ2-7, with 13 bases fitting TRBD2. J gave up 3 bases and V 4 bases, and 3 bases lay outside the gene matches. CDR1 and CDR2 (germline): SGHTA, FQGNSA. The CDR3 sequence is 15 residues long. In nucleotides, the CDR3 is TGTGCCAGCAGCTCCCGACTAGCGGGGGGCTACGAGCAGTACTTC. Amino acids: CASSSRLAGGYEQYF.

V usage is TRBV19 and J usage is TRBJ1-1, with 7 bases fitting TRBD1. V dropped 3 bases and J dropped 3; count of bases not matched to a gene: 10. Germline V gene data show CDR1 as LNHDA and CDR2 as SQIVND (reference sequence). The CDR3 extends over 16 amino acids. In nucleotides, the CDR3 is TGTGCCAGTAGTATGGGCAGGGGGATCCTTGACACTGAAGCTTTCTTT. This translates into CASSMGRGILDTEAFF. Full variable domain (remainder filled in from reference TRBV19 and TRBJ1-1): DGGITQSPKYLFRKEGQNVTLSCEQNLNHDAMYWYRQDPGQGLRLIYYSQIVNDFQKGDIAEGYSVSREKKESFPLTVTSAQKNPTAFYLCASSMGRGILDTEAFFGQGTRLTVV.

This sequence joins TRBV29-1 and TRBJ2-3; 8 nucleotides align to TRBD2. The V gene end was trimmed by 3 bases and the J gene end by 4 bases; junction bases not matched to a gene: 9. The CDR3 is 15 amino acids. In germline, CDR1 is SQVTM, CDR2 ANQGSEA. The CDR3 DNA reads TGCAGCGTTGATTCGTATAGCGGGAATGCAGATACGCAGTATTTT. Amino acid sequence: CSVDSYSGNADTQYF.

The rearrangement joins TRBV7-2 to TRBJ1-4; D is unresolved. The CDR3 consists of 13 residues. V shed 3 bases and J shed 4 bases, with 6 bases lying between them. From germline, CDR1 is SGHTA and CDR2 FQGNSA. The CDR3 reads CASSFQNNEKLFF. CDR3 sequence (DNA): TGTGCCAGCAGCTTTCAGAATAATGAAAAACTGTTTTTT.

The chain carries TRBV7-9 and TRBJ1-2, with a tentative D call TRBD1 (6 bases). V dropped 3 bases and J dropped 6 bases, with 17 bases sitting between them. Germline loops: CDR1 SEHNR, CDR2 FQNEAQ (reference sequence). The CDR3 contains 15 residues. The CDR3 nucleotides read TGTGCCAGCAGCTTGGGGGGAGGGACAATTGATGGCTACACCTTC. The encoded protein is CASSLGGGTIDGYTF.